This TCR beta chain derives from a study of graft-versus-host responses after intestinal transplantation. Across the whole study: Recipients had transplants, and these were multivisceral, liver-intestinal, or isolated intestinal. Uniformly, recipients were administered anti-thymocyte globulin induction with subsequent tacrolimus and steroids for three to four years. Study-level findings and limits: Allografts of one patient group, those with graft-donor T cell macrochimerism, had high graft-versus-host to host-versus-graft clonal ratios. There were GvH clones found in recipient marrow, and some of them appeared first in ileum or blood.

This clone was observed once. Antigen unknown. The repertoire was sequenced with immunoSEQ multiplex PCR; TCRdb's copy has only in-frame clones and lacks some. The repertoire consists of approximately 60,000 clones, with approximately 88% occurring once and the leading ten covering about 1.6%. The germline V gene has CDR1 SGHRS and CDR2 YFSETQ. The CDR3 runs to 15 residues. V was cut by 4 bases and J by 2 bases, with 16 bases left in between. Researchers processed graft tissue to release intraepithelial and lamina propria lymphocytes. J is TRBJ2-7 and V is TRBV5-1; D might be TRBD1 or TRBD2, each matching 5 bases. This specimen consisted of ileum tissue, obtained approximately 56 weeks after transplant. The clonotype was recovered from a human patient who received an intestinal transplant, so some T cells may come from the graft donor. CDR3 bases: TGCGCCAGCAGCCGAACCCGGGGCGAGGCCTACGAGCAGTACTTC. Residues: CASSRTRGEAYEQYF. The whole variable domain, remainder taken from reference TRBV5-1 and TRBJ2-7, is KAGVTQTPRYLIKTRGQQVTLSCSPISGHRSVSWYQQTPGQGLQFLFEYFSETQRNKGNFPGRFSGRQFSNSRSEMNVSTLELGDSALYLCASSRTRGEAYEQYFGPGTRLTVT.